This T cell receptor (beta chain) derives from a study of tumor-infiltrating lymphocytes in primary liver carcinoma. The CDR3 spans 17 residues. The germline V gene encodes CDR1 SGHAT and CDR2 FQNNGV. Notes on the study in general: Blood had a significantly lower top-250-clone fraction than tumors did (p = 0.039).

Regarding this clonotype: Its antigen is currently unknown. One end of the junction fails to match germline, which may point to a read error.

Out of unsorted whole blood came the blood RNA, and germline DNA was extracted as well. Making TCR beta cDNA involved approximately 480 ng total RNA and a constant-region primer. Library construction for TCR beta comprised three nested multiplex PCR rounds performed with slightly modified ARM-PCR. Running around 10 cycles apiece, the first two PCR rounds relied on TRBV1-TRBV30 forward primers together with a C-beta reverse primer. Using its own MiXCR run on the multiplex PCR reads, TCRdb lists one record per CDR3 protein. The sample has about 350,000 distinct CDR3 sequences; roughly 61% are singletons.

The source is a man aged 40-49 years with primary liver carcinoma and hepatitis B virus infection. The sample comprised peripheral blood. The rearrangement uses TRBV11-2 and TRBJ2-1; D remains ambiguous. CDR3: CASSSSLAAISYKEQFF. The CDR3 bases are TGTGCAAGCAGCTCCTCACTGGCGGCCATCTCCTACAAAGAGCAGTTCTTC.